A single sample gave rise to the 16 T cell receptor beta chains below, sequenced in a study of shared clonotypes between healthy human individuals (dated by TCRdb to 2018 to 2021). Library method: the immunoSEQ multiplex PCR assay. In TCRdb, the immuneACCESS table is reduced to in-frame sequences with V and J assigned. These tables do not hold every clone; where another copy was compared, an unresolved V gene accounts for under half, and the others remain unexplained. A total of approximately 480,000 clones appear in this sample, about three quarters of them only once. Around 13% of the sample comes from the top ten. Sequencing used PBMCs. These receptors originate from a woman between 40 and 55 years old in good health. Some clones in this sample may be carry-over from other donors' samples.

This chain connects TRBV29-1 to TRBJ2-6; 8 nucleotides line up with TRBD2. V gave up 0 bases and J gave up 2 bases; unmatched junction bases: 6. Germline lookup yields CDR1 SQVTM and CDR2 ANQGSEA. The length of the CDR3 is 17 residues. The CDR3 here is CSVEDRTTSAGANVLTF. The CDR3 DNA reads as TGCAGCGTTGAAGACCGGACGACTAGCGCTGGGGCCAACGTCCTGACTTTC.

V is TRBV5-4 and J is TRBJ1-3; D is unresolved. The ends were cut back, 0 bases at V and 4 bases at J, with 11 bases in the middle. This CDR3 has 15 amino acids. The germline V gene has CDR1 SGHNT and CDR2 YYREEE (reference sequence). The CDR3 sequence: CASSLVGQSGNTIYF. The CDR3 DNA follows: TGTGCCAGCAGCTTGGTTGGCCAGTCCGGAAACACCATATATTTT.

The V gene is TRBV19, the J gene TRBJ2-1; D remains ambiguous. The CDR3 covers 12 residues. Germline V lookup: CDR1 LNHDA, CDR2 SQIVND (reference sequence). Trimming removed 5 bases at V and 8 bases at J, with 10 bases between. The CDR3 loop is CASSPRVHEQFF. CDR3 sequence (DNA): TGTGCCAGTAGTCCTAGGGTCCATGAGCAGTTCTTC.

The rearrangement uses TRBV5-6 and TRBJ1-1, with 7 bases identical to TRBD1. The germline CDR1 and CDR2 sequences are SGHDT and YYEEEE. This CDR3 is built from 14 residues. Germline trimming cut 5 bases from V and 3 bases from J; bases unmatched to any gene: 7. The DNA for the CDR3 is TGTGCCAGCAGGGCCCGGGACAGACACACTGAAGCTTTCTTT. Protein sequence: CASRARDRHTEAFF.

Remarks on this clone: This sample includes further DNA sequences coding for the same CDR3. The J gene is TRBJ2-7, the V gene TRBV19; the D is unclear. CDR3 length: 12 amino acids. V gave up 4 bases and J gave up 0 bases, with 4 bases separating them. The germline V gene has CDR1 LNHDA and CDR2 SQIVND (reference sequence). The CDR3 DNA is TGTGCCAGTAGTAGGGACTCCTACGAGCAGTACTTC. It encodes CASSRDSYEQYF.

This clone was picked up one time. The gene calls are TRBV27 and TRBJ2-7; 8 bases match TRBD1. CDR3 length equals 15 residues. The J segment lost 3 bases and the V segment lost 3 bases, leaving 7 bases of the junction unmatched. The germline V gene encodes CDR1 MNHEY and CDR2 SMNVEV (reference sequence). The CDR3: CASSFQGANHYEQYF. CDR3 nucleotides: TGTGCCAGCAGTTTCCAGGGGGCGAACCACTACGAGCAGTACTTC.

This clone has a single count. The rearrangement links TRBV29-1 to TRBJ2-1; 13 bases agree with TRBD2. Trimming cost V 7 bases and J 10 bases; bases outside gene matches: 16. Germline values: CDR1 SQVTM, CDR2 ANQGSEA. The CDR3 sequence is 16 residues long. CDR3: CSAGGQAGLAGKEQFF. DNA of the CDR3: TGCAGCGCTGGGGGTCAAGCGGGACTAGCGGGGAAGGAGCAGTTCTTC.

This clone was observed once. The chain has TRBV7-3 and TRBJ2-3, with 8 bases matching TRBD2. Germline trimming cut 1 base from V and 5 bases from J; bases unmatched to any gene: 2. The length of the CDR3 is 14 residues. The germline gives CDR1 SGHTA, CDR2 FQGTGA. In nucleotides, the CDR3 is TGTGCCAGCAGCTTAAGGCTAGCGGGAGATACGCAGTATTTT. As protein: CASSLRLAGDTQYF.

CDR3 amino acids: CASTGLTYEQYF. CDR3 DNA: TGTGCCAGCACGGGACTCACCTACGAGCAGTACTTC. The chain couples TRBV2 to TRBJ2-5; TRBD2 might be the D (6 bases). The closer fit of TRBJ2-7 to the DNA end suggests the J call may be wrong. Germline V gene lookup returns CDR1 SNHLY and CDR2 FYNNEI. The CDR3 sequence is 12 residues long.

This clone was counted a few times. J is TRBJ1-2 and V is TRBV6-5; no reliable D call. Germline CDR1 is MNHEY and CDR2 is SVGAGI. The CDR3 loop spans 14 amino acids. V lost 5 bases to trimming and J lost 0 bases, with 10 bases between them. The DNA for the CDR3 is TGTGCCAGCAGTGCTACCGAGACTAACTATGGCTACACCTTC. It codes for CASSATETNYGYTF.

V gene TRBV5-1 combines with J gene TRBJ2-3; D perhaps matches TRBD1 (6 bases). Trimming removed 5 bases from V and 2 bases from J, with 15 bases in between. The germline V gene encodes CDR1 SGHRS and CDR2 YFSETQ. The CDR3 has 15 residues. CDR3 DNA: TGCGCCAGCAGGGGGGCCAGCGTGGCCACAGATACGCAGTATTTT. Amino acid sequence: CASRGASVATDTQYF.

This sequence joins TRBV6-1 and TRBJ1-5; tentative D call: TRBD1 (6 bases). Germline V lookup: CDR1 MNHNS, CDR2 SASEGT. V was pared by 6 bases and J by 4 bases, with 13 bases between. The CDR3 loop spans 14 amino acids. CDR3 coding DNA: TGTGCCAGCAGACCCCGGGGGGCGAATCAGCCCCAGCATTTT. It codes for CASRPRGANQPQHF.

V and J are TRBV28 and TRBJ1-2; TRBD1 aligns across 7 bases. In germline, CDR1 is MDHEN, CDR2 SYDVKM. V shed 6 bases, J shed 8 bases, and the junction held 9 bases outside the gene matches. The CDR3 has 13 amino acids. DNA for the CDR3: TGTGCCAGCAGCTCGGGCACAGGGGCCGGCTACACCTTC. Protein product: CASSSGTGAGYTF.

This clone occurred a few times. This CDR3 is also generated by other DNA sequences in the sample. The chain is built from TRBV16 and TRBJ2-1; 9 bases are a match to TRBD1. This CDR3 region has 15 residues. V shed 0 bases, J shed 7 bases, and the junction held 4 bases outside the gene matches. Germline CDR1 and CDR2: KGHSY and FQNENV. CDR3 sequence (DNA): TGTGCCAGCAGCCAATCGGGGACAGGGTGGAATGAGCAGTTCTTC. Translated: CASSQSGTGWNEQFF.

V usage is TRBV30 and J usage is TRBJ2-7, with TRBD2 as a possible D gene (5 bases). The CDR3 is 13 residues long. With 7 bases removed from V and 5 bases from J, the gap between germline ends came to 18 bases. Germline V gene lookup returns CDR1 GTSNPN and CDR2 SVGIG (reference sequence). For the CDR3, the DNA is TGTGCCTTTCGAGGGAGTGCCAACCACGAGCAGTACTTC. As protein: CAFRGSANHEQYF.

CDR3 DNA sequence: TGCGCCAGCAGCTTGGTCTCGGGGGGGTATGGCTACACCTTC. Its protein is CASSLVSGGYGYTF. The rearrangement joins TRBV5-1 to TRBJ1-2; a weak D match, TRBD1 (5 bases). Germline V gives CDR1 SGHRS, CDR2 YFSETQ. The V end was cut by 0 bases, the J end by 5 bases, with 11 bases between. The CDR3 runs to 14 residues.